A single sample gave rise to the 22 T cell receptor beta chains below, sequenced in a study of blood T cell repertoires in COVID-19. The method was immunoSEQ multiplex PCR; TCRdb's version includes in-frame clones alone and lacks a portion of them. The sample has more than 150,000 clones; 86% are singletons. Material: peripheral blood. These receptors all come from a man aged 65 to 85 with active or convalescent COVID-19.

The V and J genes are TRBV7-3 and TRBJ2-6; D unclear. The germline CDR1 and CDR2 sequences are SGHTA and FQGTGA. Deletions cut 5 bases from V and 0 bases from J, with 8 bases between. The CDR3 extends over 15 amino acids. The CDR3 sequence: CASSHSGSGANVLTF. CDR3 coding DNA: TGTGCCAGCAGCCACTCCGGCTCTGGGGCCAACGTCCTGACTTTC.

The rearrangement joins TRBV19 to TRBJ1-5; possibly TRBD1 for D (6 bases). This CDR3 is 15 amino acids long. The V gene's germline CDR1 is LNHDA and CDR2 SQIVND (reference sequence). With 4 bases removed from V and 3 bases from J, the gap between germline ends came to 13 bases. CDR3 in amino acids: CASSTPGGANQPQHF. The CDR3 DNA is TGTGCCAGTAGTACCCCCGGGGGGGCCAATCAGCCCCAGCATTTT.

J is TRBJ1-4 and V is TRBV7-2, with unresolved D. CDR3 length equals 15 residues. The V end lost 5 bases, the J end lost 5 bases, and 15 bases lay between the germline ends. CDR1 is SGHTA and CDR2 is FQGNSA in the germline V gene. The CDR3 bases are TGTGCCAGCAGCACCACCGGGATAAGAAATGAAAAACTGTTTTTT. Amino acids: CASSTTGIRNEKLFF. Supplemented by reference TRBV7-2 and TRBJ1-4, the full variable domain reads GAGVSQSPSNKVTEKGKDVELRCDPISGHTALYWYRQSLGQGLEFLIYFQGNSAPDKSGLPSDRFSAERTGGSVSTLTIQRTQQEDSAVYLCASSTTGIRNEKLFFGSGTQLSVL.

About this clone: The sample carries other DNA sequences with the same CDR3. The chain is built from TRBV5-1 and TRBJ1-2; 7 positions agree with TRBD1. Germline CDR1 is SGHRS and CDR2 is YFSETQ. The ends lost 0 bases at V and 3 bases at J; junction bases unmatched: 2. The CDR3 spans 14 residues. CDR3 DNA sequence: TGCGCCAGCAGCTTGGGACAGGGAGACTATGGCTACACCTTC. It encodes CASSLGQGDYGYTF.

This sequence joins TRBV2 and TRBJ1-1, with TRBD1 identical over 7 bases. This CDR3 comprises 12 residues. V gave up 9 bases and J gave up 6 bases; unmatched junction bases: 7. Germline CDR1 SNHLY, CDR2 FYNNEI. CDR3 sequence: CARDRDGSEAFF. As DNA, the CDR3 is TGTGCCAGAGACAGGGACGGGTCTGAAGCTTTCTTT.

The CDR3 loop reads CASRTGQNTEAFF. The CDR3 coding sequence is TGTGCCAGCAGAACGGGACAGAACACTGAAGCTTTCTTT. The rearrangement joins TRBV6-5 to TRBJ1-1, with a tentative D call TRBD1 (6 bases). The germline V gene encodes CDR1 MNHEY and CDR2 SVGAGI. The CDR3 is 13 residues long. V was trimmed by 6 bases and J by 1 base, leaving 9 bases between them.

The chain couples TRBV19 to TRBJ2-4; D ambiguous. V lost 5 bases to trimming and J lost 8 bases, with 16 bases between them. CDR1 LNHDA and CDR2 SQIVND come from the germline V gene (reference sequence). CDR3 length equals 14 residues. CDR3 region: CASSAWQPSDIQYF. The CDR3 region has the DNA TGTGCCAGTAGTGCTTGGCAGCCTAGTGACATTCAGTACTTC.

The chain has TRBV28 and TRBJ1-2; the match to TRBD1 covers 8 bases. CDR1 is MDHEN, CDR2 SYDVKM, per germline. The CDR3 is 15 residues long. Trimming removed 2 bases from V and 5 bases from J; junction bases left unmatched: 7. CDR3 nucleotide sequence: TGTGCCAGCAGTTTAGGGGCAGGGGGCGGATATGGCTACACCTTC. Amino acids: CASSLGAGGGYGYTF.

The chain links TRBV7-9 to TRBJ2-7, with no clear D. The germline V and J ends were trimmed by 2 bases and 7 bases, with 9 bases remaining between them. CDR1 is SEHNR, CDR2 FQNEAQ, per germline (reference sequence). This CDR3 region has 12 residues. In DNA, the CDR3 is TGTGCCAGCAGCTTAACCCGGTGGGAGCAGTACTTC. Its protein product is CASSLTRWEQYF.

The table lists this clone with a few counts. J is TRBJ1-4 and V is TRBV5-1; a possible D gene is TRBD1 (6 bases). V lost 2 bases and J lost 8, with 13 bases in between. The CDR3 consists of 14 residues. Germline assignment: CDR1 SGHRS and CDR2 YFSETQ. The CDR3 loop reads CASSFLGGPEKLFF. Here the CDR3 DNA reads TGCGCCAGCAGCTTTTTGGGGGGGCCCGAAAAACTGTTTTTT.

About this clone: This same CDR3 is encoded by further DNA sequences in the sample. The chain uses TRBV7-2 and TRBJ1-1, with TRBD1 matching over 9 bases. Trimming took 2 bases from V and 5 from J; bases not matched to a gene: 3. This CDR3 is 14 amino acids long. The germline V gene has CDR1 SGHTA and CDR2 FQGNSA. CDR3 sequence reads: CASSLRQGGTEAFF. For the CDR3, the DNA is TGTGCCAGCAGCTTAAGACAGGGGGGTACTGAAGCTTTCTTT.

The genes are TRBV2 and TRBJ1-6; 9 bases map to TRBD1. The CDR3 totals 15 residues. Germline V gene sequence: CDR1 SNHLY, CDR2 FYNNEI. V lost 6 bases to trimming and J lost 7 bases; unmatched junction nucleotides: 7. CDR3 residues: CASSQQGAQNSPLHF. CDR3 in DNA: TGTGCCAGCAGCCAACAGGGGGCGCAGAATTCACCCCTCCACTTT.

The chain joins TRBV12-3 or TRBV12-4 to TRBJ1-1; possibly TRBD1 for D (5 bases). V was shortened by 6 bases and J by 5 bases, with 13 bases between the two germline ends. This CDR3 region has 13 residues. CDR3: CASRSTVGTEAFF. The CDR3 DNA reads as TGTGCCAGCAGATCGACAGTAGGGACTGAAGCTTTCTTT.

This chain connects TRBV6-5 to TRBJ1-5; D gene unclear. Trimming pared 5 bases from V and 8 bases from J, leaving 16 bases between. CDR1 is MNHEY, CDR2 SVGAGI, per germline. The CDR3 runs 14 residues. CDR3 sequence (DNA): TGTGCCAGCAGTCCCTCCCTAGGGAGCAAGCCCCAGCATTTT. Translation: CASSPSLGSKPQHF.

The CDR3 region has the DNA TGTGCCAGCAGTTACGGGGTCAGGGCGGGGTACGAGCAGTACTTC. Protein sequence: CASSYGVRAGYEQYF. The V gene is TRBV6-5, the J gene TRBJ2-7; TRBD2 is a possible D gene (6 bases). Germline V gene sequence: CDR1 MNHEY, CDR2 SVGAGI. CDR3 size: 15 residues. Trimming removed 2 bases at V and 4 bases at J, with 15 bases between.

The chain's CDR3 is CASSFQGTQPQHF. The CDR3 nucleotides read TGCGCCAGCAGCTTTCAGGGAACTCAGCCCCAGCATTTT. The chain uses TRBV5-1 and TRBJ1-5; D may be TRBD1 (5 bases). Germline CDR1 SGHRS, CDR2 YFSETQ. CDR3 length: 13 amino acids. V was cut by 2 bases and J by 6 bases, with 9 bases left in between.

The genes are TRBV15 and TRBJ2-7, with TRBD2 identical over 11 bases. Germline loops: CDR1 LNHNV, CDR2 YYDKDF (reference sequence). The CDR3 length is 15 residues. Trimming took 3 bases from V and 2 from J; bases not matched to a gene: 3. The DNA of the CDR3 is TGTGCCACCAGCAGGAGACTAGCGGGAACCTACGAGCAGTACTTC. As protein: CATSRRLAGTYEQYF.

The chain links TRBV6-5 to TRBJ1-2; a weak D match, TRBD1 (5 bases). This CDR3 is built from 14 residues. Germline values: CDR1 MNHEY, CDR2 SVGAGI. Trimming took off 7 bases at V and 4 bases at J, with 16 bases between the two ends. The CDR3: CASMPRVVSYGYTF. CDR3 DNA: TGTGCCAGCATGCCCAGGGTGGTGAGCTATGGCTACACCTTC.

The chain is built from TRBV4-3 and TRBJ1-2; tentatively, D is TRBD1 (5 bases). Trimming removed 0 bases from V and 5 bases from J, with 10 bases in between. Germline values: CDR1 LGHNA, CDR2 YSLEER. This CDR3 region has 14 residues. The CDR3 DNA sequence: TGCGCCAGCAGCCAAGACAGGGTTAGATATGGCTACACCTTC. Translating it yields CASSQDRVRYGYTF.

This clone came up a few times. The chain uses TRBV19 and TRBJ1-1; a weak D match, TRBD1 (6 bases). The CDR3 totals 16 residues. Germline CDR1 is LNHDA and CDR2 is SQIVND (reference sequence). The germline V and J ends were trimmed by 7 bases and 0 bases, with 18 bases remaining between them. The CDR3 is CASKAGVMSLNTEAFF. CDR3 coding DNA: TGTGCCAGTAAGGCAGGGGTAATGTCGTTGAACACTGAAGCTTTCTTT.

The CDR3 DNA reads TGTGCCAGCAGGGGGAGGGGCACCGGGGAGCTGTTTTTT. Translation gives CASRGRGTGELFF. The rearrangement joins TRBV28 to TRBJ2-2, with 7 bases lining up with TRBD2. The CDR3 covers 13 residues. Per germline, CDR1 MDHEN and CDR2 SYDVKM. With V trimmed by 6 bases and J by 4 bases, 2 bases remained unmatched.

The chain carries TRBV5-1 and TRBJ1-1, with TRBD1 identical over 9 bases. Trimming took 4 bases from V and 1 from J; bases not matched to a gene: 5. CDR3 length: 15 amino acids. CDR1 is SGHRS and CDR2 is YFSETQ in the germline V gene. This CDR3 reads CASSGGQGKNTEAFF. CDR3 bases: TGCGCCAGCAGCGGGGGACAGGGCAAGAACACTGAAGCTTTCTTT. The variable domain in full, completed from reference TRBV5-1 and TRBJ1-1, reads KAGVTQTPRYLIKTRGQQVTLSCSPISGHRSVSWYQQTPGQGLQFLFEYFSETQRNKGNFPGRFSGRQFSNSRSEMNVSTLELGDSALYLCASSGGQGKNTEAFFGQGTRLTVV.